This T cell receptor (beta chain) stems from a study of T cell repertoires in cytomegalovirus infection. TCRdb reprocessed the reads with MiXCR, giving one entry per CDR3 protein. The sample has 680,000 or so distinct CDR3 sequences, around a third seen once; the top ten hold over 15%. General study results and limits: Of the TCR beta families, the public ones yielded a cumulative frequency that identified carriers of CMV plus the relevant HLA.

The V end lost 0 bases, the J end lost 2 bases, and 13 bases lay between the germline ends. CDR1 and CDR2 (germline): DFQATT, SNEGSKA (reference sequence). The CDR3 is made up of 15 amino acids. As regards this clonotype: What it binds is unknown.

V gene TRBV20-1 combines with J gene TRBJ2-5; D might be TRBD2 (6 bases). This sequence originates from a human donor in good health (CMV status not recorded). Some clones in this sample may be carry-over from other donors' samples. Sequenced here: cultured PBMCs, sampled from culture after CMV antigen stimulation. In nucleotides, the CDR3 is TGCAGTGCTAGAGATCTGGGACTTCTACAAGAGACCCAGTACTTC. Its protein is CSARDLGLLQETQYF.